This is a list of T cell receptor beta chains from one sample in a study of control samples from healthy donors and cancer patients. TCRdb's table, derived via immunoSEQ multiplex PCR, lists solely in-frame clones and lacks some. The sample has under 450,000 clones; around 90% are singletons. The source material was PBMCs. These receptors all come from a man in his forties with head and neck cancer. CDR3s include the opening cysteine and the closing phenylalanine or tryptophan. The order of the fields is V gene, clone size, CDR3 protein. Size is stated for part of the rows, as once, few or many counts, or as a class when the clone is expanded.

V: TRBV3-1/TRBV3-2
size: -
CDR3: CASSQDLAGGTDTQYF

V: TRBV3-1/TRBV3-2
size: -
CDR3: CASSQDWRDAEAFF

V: TRBV28
size: -
CDR3: CASSAPGQGAKNIQYF

V: TRBV11-3
size: -
CDR3: CASSPGPNSYNEQFF

V: TRBV20-1
size: -
CDR3: CSARANGAQYF

V: TRBV30
size: -
CDR3: CAWSSNLGGISTTNEKLFF

V: TRBV5-1
size: once
CDR3: CASSKGLAGDNEQFF

V: TRBV2
size: few
CDR3: CASSGDGGGIF

V: TRBV5-4
size: few
CDR3: CASSLGGSGRGSYNEQFF

V: TRBV7-2
size: -
CDR3: CASSLDRNTEAFF

V: TRBV28
size: -
CDR3: CASRSPSGQGNQPQHF

V: TRBV12-5
size: -
CDR3: CASGLGGTVNQETQYF

V: TRBV7-9
size: -
CDR3: CASSYGVLTSPSTDTQYF

V: TRBV6-5
size: -
CDR3: CASSFSTGLVETQYF

V: TRBV27
size: -
CDR3: CASSQQMPYEQYF

V: TRBV5-1
size: -
CDR3: CASSFSGPHNEQFF

V: TRBV27
size: -
CDR3: CASSSLSWADVSSTDTQYF

V: TRBV15
size: -
CDR3: CATSGKDRPSYEQYF

V: TRBV19
size: -
CDR3: CASIKGREQFF

V: TRBV5-5
size: -
CDR3: CASSLGHNSNYGYTF

V: TRBV11-1
size: -
CDR3: CASSSRSGRQETQYF

V: TRBV6-6
size: -
CDR3: CASSPTPDRGAHGELFF

V: TRBV6-2/TRBV6-3
size: -
CDR3: CASSHWTGTIQETQYF

V: TRBV19
size: -
CDR3: CASSSSTGQYEQYF

V: TRBV5-6
size: once
CDR3: CASSLPSPGNEQYF

V: TRBV19
size: -
CDR3: CASSDLRGGGPDTQYF

V: TRBV6-5
size: -
CDR3: CASGDYNSPLHF